The clone carrying this T cell receptor beta chain was counted a few times. Its antigen is currently unknown. Specified time point: persistent/refractory GD, antithyroid drugs over 5 years with positive TRAb. PBMC-extracted RNA yielded the TCR library. The data were obtained in a study of regulatory T cells in long-lasting Graves disease. Turning to the study itself: Persistent Graves' disease denoted over 5 years of antithyroid drugs plus positive TSH receptor antibodies.

Regarding the study as a whole: Persistent Graves' patients showed less TCR diversity than newly diagnosed ones. Persistent disease favored TRBV28, TRBJ1-2 and TRBJ2-5.

The germline V gene encodes CDR1 LNHDA and CDR2 SQIVND (reference sequence). The CDR3 runs to 15 residues. V was cut by 5 bases and J by 7 bases, with 20 bases left in between. Libraries of TCR beta came from iRepertoire HTBI primers plus Arm-PCR of CDR3 regions. TCRdb re-called the multiplex PCR reads through MiXCR, storing one row per CDR3 protein. Of 420,000 or so distinct CDR3 sequences detected, about a quarter appear once; the ten largest clones hold roughly 28%. The source was peripheral blood mononuclear cells (PBMCs), collected when the disease was refractory, from a patient treated with antithyroid drugs. This chain joins TRBV19 and TRBJ1-2; D may be TRBD1 (6 bases). The sequence came from a female donor with Graves disease. The CDR3 loop reads CASSAYAGTPGGYTF. The CDR3 bases are TGTGCCAGTAGTGCCTACGCCGGGACACCGGGTGGCTACACCTTC.